This T cell receptor (beta chain) comes out of a study of post-analysis software for immune sequencing data. The CDR3 sequence is 17 residues long. Unmatched junction bases numbered 12, after V lost 6 bases and J lost 2 bases. Germline CDR1 and CDR2: DFQATT and SNEGSKA (reference sequence). Study observations and caveats: Among multiple sclerosis patients, normalized Chao1 diversity was significantly below that of controls. Five or six TRBV segments, TRBV5-6, TRBV5-1 and TRBV20-1 among them, were found more frequent in patients than controls.

As regards this clonotype: Its antigen is unidentified.

cDNA libraries of TCR beta carried unique molecular identifiers. TCRdb itself ran the PCR reads through MiXCR, one entry per CDR3 protein. The sample has 450,000 to 700,000 distinct CDR3 sequences, roughly 45% seen once. This TCR came from a girl aged 5 to 17 with multiple sclerosis. This rearrangement joins TRBV20-1 to TRBJ2-1, with 11 bases lining up with TRBD2. The sequencing input was blood. CDR3 DNA: TGCAGTGCACGGATGAGCACTAGCGGGGGACCCTACAATGAGCAGTTCTTC. Translating gives CSARMSTSGGPYNEQFF.